This T cell receptor (beta chain) is from a study of blood T cell repertoires in COVID-19. Trimming left V 5 bases short and J 3 bases short, with 13 bases between. This CDR3 is 15 amino acids long. Germline V gene sequence: CDR1 MNHEY, CDR2 SVGAGI. Method: immunoSEQ multiplex PCR; TCRdb's copy keeps in-frame clones and lacks some. The repertoire includes approximately 69,000 clones, 79% of them detected once, and roughly 50% sits in the top ten. The V gene is TRBV6-5, the J gene TRBJ1-4; D not resolved. The clonotype originates from a human donor in a cohort sampled during active COVID-19. Sequenced input: peripheral blood. The CDR3 nucleotides read TGTGCCAGCAGTACGAGGGTGGGTGCTAATGAAAAACTGTTTTTT. It encodes CASSTRVGANEKLFF.